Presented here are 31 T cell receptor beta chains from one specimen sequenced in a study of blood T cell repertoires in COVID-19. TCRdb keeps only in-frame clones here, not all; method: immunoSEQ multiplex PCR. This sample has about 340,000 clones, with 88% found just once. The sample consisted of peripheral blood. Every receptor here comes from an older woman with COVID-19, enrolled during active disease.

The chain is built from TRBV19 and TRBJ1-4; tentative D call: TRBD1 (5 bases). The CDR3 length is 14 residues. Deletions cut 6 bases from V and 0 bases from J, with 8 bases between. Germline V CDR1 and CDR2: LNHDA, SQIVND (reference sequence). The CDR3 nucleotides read TGTGCCAGTAGCTGGACATCAACTAATGAAAAACTGTTTTTT. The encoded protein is CASSWTSTNEKLFF.

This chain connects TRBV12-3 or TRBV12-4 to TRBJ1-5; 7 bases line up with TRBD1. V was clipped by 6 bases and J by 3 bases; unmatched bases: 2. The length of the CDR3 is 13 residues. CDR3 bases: TGTGCCAGCAGGACAGGGAACAATCAGCCCCAGCATTTT. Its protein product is CASRTGNNQPQHF.

In nucleotides, the CDR3 is TGTGCCTGGAGTGGCACAGGGGTGGAAGCTTTCTTT. It is translated as CAWSGTGVEAFF. The rearrangement links TRBV30 to TRBJ1-1; 7 bases map to TRBD1. This CDR3 region has 12 residues. Looked up from germline, CDR1 is GTSNPN and CDR2 is SVGIG (reference sequence). Unmatched junction bases numbered 4, after V lost 1 base and J lost 8 bases.

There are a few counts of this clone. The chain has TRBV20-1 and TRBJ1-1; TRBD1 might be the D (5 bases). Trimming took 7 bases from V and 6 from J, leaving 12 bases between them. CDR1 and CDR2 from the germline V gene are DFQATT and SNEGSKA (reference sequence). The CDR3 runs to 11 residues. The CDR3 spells CSVDLRAEAFF. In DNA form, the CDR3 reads TGCAGTGTTGATCTCAGGGCTGAAGCTTTCTTT.

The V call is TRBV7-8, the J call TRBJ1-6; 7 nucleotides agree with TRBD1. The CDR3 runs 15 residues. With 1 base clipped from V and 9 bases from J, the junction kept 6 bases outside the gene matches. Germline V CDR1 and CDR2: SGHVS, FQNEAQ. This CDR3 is CASSLGQGHGSPLHF. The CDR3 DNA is TGTGCCAGCAGCTTAGGACAGGGACACGGTTCACCCCTCCACTTT.

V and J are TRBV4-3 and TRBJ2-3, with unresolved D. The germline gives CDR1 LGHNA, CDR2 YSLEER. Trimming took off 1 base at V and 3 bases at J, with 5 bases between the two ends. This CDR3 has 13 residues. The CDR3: CASSQGRTDTQYF. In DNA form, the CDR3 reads TGCGCCAGCAGCCAAGGTCGTACAGATACGCAGTATTTT.

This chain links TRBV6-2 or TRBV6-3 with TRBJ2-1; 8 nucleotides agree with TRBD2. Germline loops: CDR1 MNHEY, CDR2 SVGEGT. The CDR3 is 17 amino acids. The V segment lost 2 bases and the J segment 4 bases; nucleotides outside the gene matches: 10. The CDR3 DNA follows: TGTGCCAGCAGTTACCTACTCCCGACTAGCGAGTACAATGAGCAGTTCTTC. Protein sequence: CASSYLLPTSEYNEQFF.

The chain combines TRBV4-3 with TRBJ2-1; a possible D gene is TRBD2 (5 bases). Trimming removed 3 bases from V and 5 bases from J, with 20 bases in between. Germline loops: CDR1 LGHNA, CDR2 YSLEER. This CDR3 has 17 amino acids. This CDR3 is CASSQGNTGIRNNEQFF. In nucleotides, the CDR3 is TGCGCCAGCAGCCAGGGGAACACCGGGATTCGCAACAATGAGCAGTTCTTC.

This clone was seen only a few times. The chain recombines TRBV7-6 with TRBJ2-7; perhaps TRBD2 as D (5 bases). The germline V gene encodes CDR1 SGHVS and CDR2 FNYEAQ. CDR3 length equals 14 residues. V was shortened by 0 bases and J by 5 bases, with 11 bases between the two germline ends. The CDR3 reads CASSLAPSGDEQYF. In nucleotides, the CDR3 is TGTGCCAGCAGCTTAGCGCCCTCCGGGGACGAGCAGTACTTC.

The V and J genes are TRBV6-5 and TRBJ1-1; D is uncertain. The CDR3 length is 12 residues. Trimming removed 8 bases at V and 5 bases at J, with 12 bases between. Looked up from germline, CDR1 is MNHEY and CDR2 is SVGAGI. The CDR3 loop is CASQRDMTEAFF. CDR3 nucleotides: TGTGCCAGCCAGCGGGATATGACTGAAGCTTTCTTT.

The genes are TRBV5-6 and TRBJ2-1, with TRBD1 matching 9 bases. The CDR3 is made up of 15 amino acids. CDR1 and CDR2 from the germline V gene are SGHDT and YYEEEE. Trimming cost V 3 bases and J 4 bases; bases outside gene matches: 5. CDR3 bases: TGTGCCAGCAGCTCGACAGGGGGGTCGTACAATGAGCAGTTCTTC. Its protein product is CASSSTGGSYNEQFF.

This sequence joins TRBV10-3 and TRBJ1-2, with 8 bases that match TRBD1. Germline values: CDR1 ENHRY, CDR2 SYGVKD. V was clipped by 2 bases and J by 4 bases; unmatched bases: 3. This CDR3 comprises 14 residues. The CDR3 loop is CAISEQGATYGYTF. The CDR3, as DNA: TGTGCCATCAGTGAGCAGGGGGCCACCTATGGCTACACCTTC.

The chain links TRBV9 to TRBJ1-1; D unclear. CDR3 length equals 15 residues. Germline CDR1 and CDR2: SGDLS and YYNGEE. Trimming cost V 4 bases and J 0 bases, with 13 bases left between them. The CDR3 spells CASSSSGRMNTEAFF. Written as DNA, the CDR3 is TGTGCCAGCAGCTCATCCGGGAGAATGAACACTGAAGCTTTCTTT.

The CDR3 nucleotides are TGTGCCAGCAGCTTAGGGACAGGGGTAGAGACCCAGTACTTC. Translating gives CASSLGTGVETQYF. The chain links TRBV11-2 to TRBJ2-5; 9 bases are a match to TRBD1. Germline assignment: CDR1 SGHAT and CDR2 FQNNGV. The CDR3 length is 14 residues. Germline trimming cut 1 base from V and 4 bases from J; bases unmatched to any gene: 1.

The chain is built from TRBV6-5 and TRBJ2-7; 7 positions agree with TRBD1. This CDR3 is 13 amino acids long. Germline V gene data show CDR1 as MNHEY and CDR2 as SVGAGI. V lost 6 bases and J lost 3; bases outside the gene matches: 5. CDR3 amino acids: CASSRDRDYEQYF. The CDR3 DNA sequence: TGTGCCAGCAGCCGAGACAGGGACTACGAGCAGTACTTC.

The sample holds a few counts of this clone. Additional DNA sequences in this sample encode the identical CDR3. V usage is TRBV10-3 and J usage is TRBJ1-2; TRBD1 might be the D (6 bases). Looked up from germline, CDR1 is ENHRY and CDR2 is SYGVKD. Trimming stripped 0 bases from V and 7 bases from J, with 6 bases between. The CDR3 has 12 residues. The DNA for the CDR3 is TGTGCCATCAGTGAGTCGGGGGCTGGCTACACCTTC. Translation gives CAISESGAGYTF.

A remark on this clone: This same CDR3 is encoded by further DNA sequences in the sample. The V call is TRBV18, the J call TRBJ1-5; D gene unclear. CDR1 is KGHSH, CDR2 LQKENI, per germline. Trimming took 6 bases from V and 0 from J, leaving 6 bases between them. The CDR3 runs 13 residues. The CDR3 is CASSLDSNQPQHF. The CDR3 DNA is TGTGCCAGCTCCCTAGATAGCAATCAGCCCCAGCATTTT.

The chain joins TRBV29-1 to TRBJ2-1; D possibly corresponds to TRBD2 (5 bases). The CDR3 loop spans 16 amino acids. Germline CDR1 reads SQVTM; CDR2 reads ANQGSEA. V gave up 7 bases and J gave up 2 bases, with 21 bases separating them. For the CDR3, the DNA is TGCAGCGCTCAAAGCCCATTTGAGAGGGCCTACAATGAGCAGTTCTTC. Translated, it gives CSAQSPFERAYNEQFF.

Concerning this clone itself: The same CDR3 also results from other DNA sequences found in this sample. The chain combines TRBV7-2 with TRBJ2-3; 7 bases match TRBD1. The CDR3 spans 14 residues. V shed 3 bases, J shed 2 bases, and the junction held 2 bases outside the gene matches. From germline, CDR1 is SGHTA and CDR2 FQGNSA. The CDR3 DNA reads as TGTGCCAGCAGCTTGGACAGGTCCACAGATACGCAGTATTTT. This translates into CASSLDRSTDTQYF.

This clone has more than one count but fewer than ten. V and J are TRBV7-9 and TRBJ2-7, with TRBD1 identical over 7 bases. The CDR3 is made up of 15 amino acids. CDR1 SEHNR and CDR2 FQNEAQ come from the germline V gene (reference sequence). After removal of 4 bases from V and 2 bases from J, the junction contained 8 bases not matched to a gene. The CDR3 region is CASSSYDRVPYEQYF. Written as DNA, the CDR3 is TGTGCCAGCAGCTCCTATGACAGGGTCCCCTACGAGCAGTACTTC.

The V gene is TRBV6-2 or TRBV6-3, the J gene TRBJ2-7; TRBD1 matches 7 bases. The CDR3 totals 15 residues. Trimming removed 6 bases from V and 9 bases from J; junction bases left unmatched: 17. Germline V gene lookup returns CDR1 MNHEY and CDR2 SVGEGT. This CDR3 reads CASSFGTGQIFSQYF. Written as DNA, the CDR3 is TGTGCCAGCAGCTTTGGGACGGGACAGATATTTTCGCAGTACTTC.

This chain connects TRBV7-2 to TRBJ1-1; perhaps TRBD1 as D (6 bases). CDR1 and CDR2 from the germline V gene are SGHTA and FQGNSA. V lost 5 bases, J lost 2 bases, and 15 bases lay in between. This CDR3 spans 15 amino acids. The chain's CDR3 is CASSLARGENTEAFF. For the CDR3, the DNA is TGTGCCAGCAGCCTCGCCAGGGGCGAAAACACTGAAGCTTTCTTT.

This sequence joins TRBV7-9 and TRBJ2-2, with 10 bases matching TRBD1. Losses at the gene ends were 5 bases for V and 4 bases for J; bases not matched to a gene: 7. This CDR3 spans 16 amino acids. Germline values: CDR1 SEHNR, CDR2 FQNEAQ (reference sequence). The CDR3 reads CASSGRTGGTTGELFF. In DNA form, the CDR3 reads TGTGCCAGCAGCGGCCGGACAGGGGGGACCACCGGGGAGCTGTTTTTT.

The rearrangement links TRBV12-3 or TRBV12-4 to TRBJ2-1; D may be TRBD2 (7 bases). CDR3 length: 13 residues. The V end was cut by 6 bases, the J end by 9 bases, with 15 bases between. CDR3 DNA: TGTGCCAGCAGCAATCGGGGGGCGGGTGAGCAGTTCTTC. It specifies CASSNRGAGEQFF.

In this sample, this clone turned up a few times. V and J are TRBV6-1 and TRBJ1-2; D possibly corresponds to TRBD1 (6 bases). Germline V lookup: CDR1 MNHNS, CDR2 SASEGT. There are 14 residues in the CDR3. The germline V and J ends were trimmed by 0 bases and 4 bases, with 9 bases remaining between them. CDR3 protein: CASSEAPRGYGYTF. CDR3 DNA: TGTGCCAGCAGTGAAGCACCCAGGGGCTATGGCTACACCTTC.

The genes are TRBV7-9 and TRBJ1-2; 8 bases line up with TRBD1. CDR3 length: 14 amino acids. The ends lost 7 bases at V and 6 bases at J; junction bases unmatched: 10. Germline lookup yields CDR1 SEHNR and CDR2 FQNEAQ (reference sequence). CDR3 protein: CASNGQGSLDGYTF. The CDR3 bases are TGTGCCAGCAATGGACAGGGTAGCCTTGATGGCTACACCTTC. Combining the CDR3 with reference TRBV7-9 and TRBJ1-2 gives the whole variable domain DTGVSQNPRHKITKRGQNVTFRCDPISEHNRLYWYRQTLGQGPEFLTYFQNEAQLEKSRLLSDRFSAERPKGSFSTLEIQRTEQGDSAMYLCASNGQGSLDGYTFGSGTRLTVV.

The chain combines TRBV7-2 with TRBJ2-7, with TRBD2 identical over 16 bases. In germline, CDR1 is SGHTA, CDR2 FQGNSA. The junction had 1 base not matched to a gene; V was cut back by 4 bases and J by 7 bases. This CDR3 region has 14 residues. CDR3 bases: TGTGCCAGCAGCTCGGGACTAGCGGGGGGGGAGCAGTACTTC. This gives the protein CASSSGLAGGEQYF.

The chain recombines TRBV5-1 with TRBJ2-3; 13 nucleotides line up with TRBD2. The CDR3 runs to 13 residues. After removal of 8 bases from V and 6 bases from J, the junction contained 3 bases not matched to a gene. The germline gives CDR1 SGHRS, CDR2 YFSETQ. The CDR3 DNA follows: TGCGCCAGTGGGACTAGCGGGGCTGATACGCAGTATTTT. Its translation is CASGTSGADTQYF.

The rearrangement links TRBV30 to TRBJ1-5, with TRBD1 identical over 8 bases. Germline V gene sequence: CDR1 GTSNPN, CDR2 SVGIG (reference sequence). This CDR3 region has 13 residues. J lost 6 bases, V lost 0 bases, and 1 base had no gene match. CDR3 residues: CAWSVQGAQPQHF. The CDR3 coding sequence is TGTGCCTGGAGTGTGCAGGGGGCTCAGCCCCAGCATTTT.

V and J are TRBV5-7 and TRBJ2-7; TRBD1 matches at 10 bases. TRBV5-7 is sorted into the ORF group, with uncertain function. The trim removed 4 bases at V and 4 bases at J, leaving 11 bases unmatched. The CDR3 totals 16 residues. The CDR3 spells CASSADRGPSLYEQYF. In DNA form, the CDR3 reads TGTGCCAGCAGCGCAGACAGGGGGCCATCGTTATACGAGCAGTACTTC.

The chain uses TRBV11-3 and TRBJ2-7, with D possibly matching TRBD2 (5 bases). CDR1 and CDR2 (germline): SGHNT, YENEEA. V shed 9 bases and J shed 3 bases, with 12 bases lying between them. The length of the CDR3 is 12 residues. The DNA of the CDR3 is TGTGCCAGGAGTGATGCGGGCTACGAGCAGTACTTC. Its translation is CARSDAGYEQYF.